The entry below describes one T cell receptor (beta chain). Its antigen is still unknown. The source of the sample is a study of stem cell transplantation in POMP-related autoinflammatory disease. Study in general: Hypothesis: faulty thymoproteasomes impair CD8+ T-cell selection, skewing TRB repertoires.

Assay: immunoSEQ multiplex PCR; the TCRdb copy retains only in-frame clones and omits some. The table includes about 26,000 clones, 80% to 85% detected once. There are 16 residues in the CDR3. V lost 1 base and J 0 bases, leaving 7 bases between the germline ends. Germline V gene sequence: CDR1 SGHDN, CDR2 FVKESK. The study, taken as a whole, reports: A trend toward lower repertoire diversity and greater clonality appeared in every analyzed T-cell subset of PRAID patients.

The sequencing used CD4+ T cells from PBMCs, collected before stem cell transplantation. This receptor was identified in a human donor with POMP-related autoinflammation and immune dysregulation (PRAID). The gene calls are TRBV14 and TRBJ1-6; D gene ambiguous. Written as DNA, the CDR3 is TGTGCCAGCAGCCAAGTGGGGAGCTCCTATAATTCACCCCTCCACTTT. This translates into CASSQVGSSYNSPLHF.